This TCR beta chain was sequenced during a study of blood T cell repertoires in COVID-19. About the study: Samples came from the United States, Italy and Spain, spanning acute and convalescent COVID-19.

Data came from immunoSEQ multiplex PCR; TCRdb stores just in-frame clones and leaves some out. The sample contains roughly 330,000 clones, 80% to 90% of which appear only once. The V end lost 3 bases, the J end lost 5 bases, and 8 bases lay between the germline ends. The CDR3 totals 13 residues. The germline CDR1 and CDR2 sequences are KGHSH and LQKENI. Participants were aged about 18 to 90 years, lived in 20 to 25 US areas, and enrolled virtually. Participants' reported clinical history set cohort assignment. Donors of Cohort 3 who recovered were those that had two negative PCRs, clearance, or symptom resolution.

The chain employs TRBV18 and TRBJ1-5; D is undetermined. Sequencing used PBMCs or T cells enriched from blood (not recorded which). This receptor was obtained from a man aged 30-40 years who had recovered from COVID-19. DNA for the CDR3: TGTGCCAGCTCACCGTTTTCGGATCAGCCCCAGCATTTT. Translated, it gives CASSPFSDQPQHF.